The 11 T cell receptor beta chains in this list originate from one sample, sequenced in a study of CD8+ T cells in alopecia areata. Treatment specified: oral pan-JAK inhibitor, 5-10 mg twice daily. Extracted from the samples, RNA was reverse transcribed into cDNA to serve as the sequencing template. Sequencing used immunoSEQ multiplex PCR; TCRdb keeps in-frame clones, though not all of them. The sample has about 200,000 clones, over 45% seen once; the top ten hold 5.5% to 6%. The sample in question was CD4+ T cells sorted from blood, obtained at week 24, from a patient treated with tofacitinib. These receptors were collected from a human donor with alopecia areata.

The CDR3 protein is CASSYSGQFEETQYF. Written as DNA, the CDR3 is TGTGCCAGCAGTTACTCGGGGCAGTTCGAAGAGACCCAGTACTTC. The chain has TRBV6-5 and TRBJ2-5; a possible D gene is TRBD1 (5 bases). Trimming stripped 0 bases from V and 3 bases from J, with 11 bases between. CDR1 and CDR2 (germline): MNHEY, SVGAGI. The CDR3 loop spans 15 amino acids.

The genes are TRBV27 and TRBJ2-2, with D tentatively TRBD2 (6 bases). This CDR3 is 18 amino acids long. CDR1 and CDR2 (germline): MNHEY, SMNVEV (reference sequence). V gave up 5 bases and J gave up 3 bases, with 22 bases separating them. The CDR3 DNA reads TGTGCCAGCAGTAACAACCTCGGGGGTGGGAGGTACACCGGGGAGCTGTTTTTT. Amino acids: CASSNNLGGGRYTGELFF.

A note on this clone: The same CDR3 arises from other DNA sequences in this sample as well. The J gene is TRBJ1-2, the V gene TRBV7-2, with D maybe TRBD1 (6 bases). Germline V gene lookup returns CDR1 SGHTA and CDR2 FQGNSA. V was pared by 5 bases and J by 2 bases, with 9 bases between. This CDR3 contains 13 residues. CDR3 residues: CASSPDRNYGYTF. The CDR3 DNA is TGTGCCAGCAGCCCCGACAGGAACTATGGCTACACCTTC. The full variable domain, in which reference TRBV7-2 and TRBJ1-2 provide the parts outside the CDR3, is GAGVSQSPSNKVTEKGKDVELRCDPISGHTALYWYRQSLGQGLEFLIYFQGNSAPDKSGLPSDRFSAERTGGSVSTLTIQRTQQEDSAVYLCASSPDRNYGYTFGSGTRLTVV.

V is TRBV28 and J is TRBJ2-7, with 7 positions matching TRBD2. With V trimmed by 3 bases and J by 3 bases, 2 bases remained unmatched. Germline V gene data show CDR1 as MDHEN and CDR2 as SYDVKM. CDR3 length equals 13 residues. CDR3 in DNA: TGTGCCAGCAGTTTTCCTAGCGGCTACGAGCAGTACTTC. Residues: CASSFPSGYEQYF. Together with reference TRBV28 and TRBJ2-7, the CDR3 gives the full variable domain: DVKVTQSSRYLVKRTGEKVFLECVQDMDHENMFWYRQDPGLGLRLIYFSYDVKMKEKGDIPEGYSVSREKKERFSLILESASTNQTSMYLCASSFPSGYEQYFGPGTRLTVT.

DNA of the CDR3: TGTGCCTGGAGGAGAGGCTACAATGAGCAGTTCTTC. It specifies CAWRRGYNEQFF. J is TRBJ2-1 and V is TRBV30; D gene uncertain. The CDR3 covers 12 residues. Germline V lookup: CDR1 GTSNPN, CDR2 SVGIG (reference sequence). Between the trimmed V and J ends, which lost 3 bases and 3 bases, there was a span of 6 bases.

This chain joins TRBV9 and TRBJ2-5; possible D gene TRBD2, 6 bases. This CDR3 is built from 14 residues. Germline-derived CDR1 and CDR2 are SGDLS and YYNGEE. Trimming cost V 3 bases and J 1 base, with 10 bases left between them. CDR3 protein: CASSANSGQETQYF. DNA for the CDR3: TGTGCCAGCAGCGCCAATAGCGGCCAAGAGACCCAGTACTTC.

This clone was seen more than once but under ten times. The chain uses TRBV10-3 and TRBJ2-7; TRBD1 might be the D (6 bases). V lost 8 bases and J 3 bases, leaving 14 bases between the germline ends. Germline-derived CDR1 and CDR2 are ENHRY and SYGVKD. The CDR3 has 13 amino acids. The CDR3 protein is CAIATGDYYEQYF. DNA of the CDR3: TGTGCCATCGCGACAGGAGACTACTACGAGCAGTACTTC.

This chain connects TRBV9 to TRBJ2-3, with 8 bases aligning to TRBD1. Losses at the gene ends were 0 bases for V and 4 bases for J; bases not matched to a gene: 7. The CDR3 spans 16 residues. Per germline, CDR1 SGDLS and CDR2 YYNGEE. The CDR3 nucleotides are TGTGCCAGCAGCGTAGTCGGGGCAGGGGGCGCAGATACGCAGTATTTT. Translating gives CASSVVGAGGADTQYF. The full variable domain, in which reference TRBV9 and TRBJ2-3 provide the parts outside the CDR3, is DSGVTQTPKHLITATGQRVTLRCSPRSGDLSVYWYQQSLDQGLQFLIQYYNGEERAKGNILERFSAQQFPDLHSELNLSSLELGDSALYFCASSVVGAGGADTQYFGPGTRLTVL.

This clone occurred a few times. This sequence joins TRBV18 and TRBJ1-2; 8 bases agree with TRBD1. The CDR3 has 14 residues. Germline V lookup: CDR1 KGHSH, CDR2 LQKENI. V lost 3 bases and J lost 8; bases outside the gene matches: 8. The CDR3 DNA follows: TGTGCCAGCTCACCGGGACAGGCGTCCGACGGCTACACCTTC. Its translation is CASSPGQASDGYTF.

The chain couples TRBV2 to TRBJ1-1, with a tentative D call TRBD1 (5 bases). V dropped 5 bases and J dropped 5 bases, with 12 bases sitting between them. This CDR3 is 13 amino acids long. Looked up from germline, CDR1 is SNHLY and CDR2 is FYNNEI. The CDR3 DNA follows: TGTGCCAGCAGTCAGGGCAGGGAAACTGAAGCTTTCTTT. Its protein product is CASSQGRETEAFF. The full variable domain, in which reference TRBV2 and TRBJ1-1 provide the parts outside the CDR3, is EPEVTQTPSHQVTQMGQEVILRCVPISNHLYFYWYRQILGQKVEFLVSFYNNEISEKSEIFDDQFSVERPDGSNFTLKIRSTKLEDSAMYFCASSQGRETEAFFGQGTRLTVV.

Only a few counts were recorded for this clone. The chain carries TRBV2 and TRBJ1-2; 8 bases match TRBD1. In germline, CDR1 is SNHLY, CDR2 FYNNEI. Germline trimming cut 5 bases from V and 4 bases from J; bases unmatched to any gene: 9. This CDR3 is 15 amino acids long. The CDR3 nucleotides read TGTGCCAGCAGTCCTAAAAGACAGGGGTCCTATGGCTACACCTTC. As protein: CASSPKRQGSYGYTF.